Listed below are T cell receptor beta chains from one sample, sequenced in a study of cytomegalovirus exposure and HLA in healthy donors. Generated by immunoSEQ multiplex PCR, the TCRdb table keeps only in-frame clones and is missing some. The data contain about 100,000 clones, roughly 79% of them seen just once; the ten biggest clones take up about 4.3%. Input material: PBMCs. These receptor sequences come from a man aged 40-55 years in good health and CMV-seronegative. CDR3s include the opening cysteine and the closing phenylalanine or tryptophan. D genes are given only for firm matches. Expanded clones are given a class, and other clones once, few, many or no size at all.

v_call: TRBV5-5
clone_size: .
j_call: TRBJ1-2
d_call: .
cdr3_nt: TGTGCCAGCAGCTTGACTGCAGGGAACTATGGCTACACCTTC
cdr3_aa: CASSLTAGNYGYTF

v_call: TRBV5-5
clone_size: .
j_call: TRBJ1-5
d_call: .
cdr3_nt: TGTGCCAGCAGCTTGTCAACAGGGTATCAGCCCCAGCATTTT
cdr3_aa: CASSLSTGYQPQHF

v_call: TRBV10-1
clone_size: .
j_call: TRBJ2-3
d_call: TRBD1
cdr3_nt: TGCGCCAGCAGTACAGCAGGGGGAGATACGCAGTATTTT
cdr3_aa: CASSTAGGDTQYF

v_call: TRBV7-3
clone_size: .
j_call: TRBJ2-5
d_call: TRBD2
cdr3_nt: TGTGCCAGCAGCGGCGGGGGACTGGAGACCCAGTACTTC
cdr3_aa: CASSGGGLETQYF

v_call: TRBV12-5
clone_size: .
j_call: TRBJ2-7
d_call: .
cdr3_nt: TGTGCTAGTGGTTTGGTACAGGGAGCCCGCGTATCCTACGAGCAGTACTTC
cdr3_aa: CASGLVQGARVSYEQYF

v_call: TRBV28
clone_size: .
j_call: TRBJ2-1
d_call: TRBD2
cdr3_nt: TGTGCCAGCAGTTTAATCAGCGGGGGGGGCAATGAGCAGTTCTTC
cdr3_aa: CASSLISGGGNEQFF

v_call: TRBV5-4
clone_size: .
j_call: TRBJ1-1
d_call: .
cdr3_nt: TGTGCCAGCAGCTTGCAGGGGCCGAACACTGAAGCTTTCTTT
cdr3_aa: CASSLQGPNTEAFF

v_call: TRBV5-1
clone_size: .
j_call: TRBJ1-1
d_call: TRBD1
cdr3_nt: TGCGCCAGCAGTTACACAGGGGTGGGTGAAGCTTTCTTT
cdr3_aa: CASSYTGVGEAFF

v_call: TRBV6-5
clone_size: few
j_call: TRBJ1-1
d_call: TRBD1
cdr3_nt: TGTGCCAGCAGTGACAGGGAGGACGCTTTCTTT
cdr3_aa: CASSDREDAFF

v_call: TRBV7-3
clone_size: few
j_call: TRBJ1-1
d_call: TRBD1
cdr3_nt: TGTGCCAGCAGCCGACAGGGTAACACTGAAGCTTTCTTT
cdr3_aa: CASSRQGNTEAFF

v_call: TRBV5-4
clone_size: .
j_call: TRBJ1-4
d_call: .
cdr3_nt: TGTGCCAGCAGCCCCTCGGGGGGAACTAATGAAAAACTGTTTTTT
cdr3_aa: CASSPSGGTNEKLFF

v_call: TRBV11-2
clone_size: .
j_call: TRBJ2-7
d_call: TRBD2
cdr3_nt: TGTGCCAGCAGCCCTCCGGGACTAAGGCTCGAGCAGTACTTC
cdr3_aa: CASSPPGLRLEQYF

v_call: TRBV7-2
clone_size: .
j_call: TRBJ2-1
d_call: TRBD1
cdr3_nt: TGTGCCAGCAGCTCGGACAGGGGAATCAATGAGCAGTTCTTC
cdr3_aa: CASSSDRGINEQFF

v_call: TRBV11-2
clone_size: once
j_call: TRBJ2-1
d_call: .
cdr3_nt: TGTGCCAGCAGCTTAGATTTCCTTGAGGGGGGGAGGGTGCAGTTCTTC
cdr3_aa: CASSLDFLEGGRVQFF

v_call: TRBV7-2
clone_size: .
j_call: TRBJ1-5
d_call: .
cdr3_nt: TGTGCCAGCAGCGTAGACAGTAACCGGCAGCATTTT
cdr3_aa: CASSVDSNRQHF

v_call: TRBV5-1
clone_size: .
j_call: TRBJ2-2
d_call: TRBD2
cdr3_nt: TGCGCCAGTAAGGAACTAAGCGGGGGAGGCACCGGGGAGCTGTTTTTT
cdr3_aa: CASKELSGGGTGELFF

v_call: TRBV6-5
clone_size: .
j_call: TRBJ1-2
d_call: .
cdr3_nt: TGTGCCAGCAGTTACGAGGGAACAAGCTATGGCTACACCTTC
cdr3_aa: CASSYEGTSYGYTF

v_call: TRBV5-1
clone_size: .
j_call: TRBJ2-6
d_call: .
cdr3_nt: TGCGCCAGCAGCTTGAACTCCCTTTCTGGGGCCAACGTCCTGACTTTC
cdr3_aa: CASSLNSLSGANVLTF

v_call: TRBV7-2
clone_size: once
j_call: TRBJ2-7
d_call: TRBD1
cdr3_nt: TGTGCCAGCAGCCCACAGGGACAGCTCTACGAGCAGTACTTC
cdr3_aa: CASSPQGQLYEQYF

v_call: TRBV11-2
clone_size: .
j_call: TRBJ1-3
d_call: .
cdr3_nt: TGTGCCAGCAGCACTCAGGGTTCTGGAAACACCATATATTTT
cdr3_aa: CASSTQGSGNTIYF

v_call: TRBV5-3
clone_size: .
j_call: TRBJ1-2
d_call: TRBD1
cdr3_nt: TGTGCCAGAAGCTTGAACAGGGACAGGGGGCAAACTAACTATGGCTACACCTTC
cdr3_aa: CARSLNRDRGQTNYGYTF

v_call: TRBV7-3
clone_size: .
j_call: TRBJ2-1
d_call: TRBD1
cdr3_nt: TGTGCCAGCAGCTTCGGACAGGGGCGATACAATGAGCAGTTCTTC
cdr3_aa: CASSFGQGRYNEQFF

v_call: TRBV28
clone_size: few
j_call: TRBJ2-1
d_call: TRBD1
cdr3_nt: TGTGCCAGCAGCACCCCGGGACAGGGGTTCGATGAGCAGTTCTTC
cdr3_aa: CASSTPGQGFDEQFF

v_call: TRBV5-4
clone_size: .
j_call: TRBJ2-6
d_call: .
cdr3_nt: TGTGCCAGCAGCTTGGCTTTAGGGGCCCGCTCTGGGGCCAACGTCCTGACTTTC
cdr3_aa: CASSLALGARSGANVLTF

v_call: TRBV30
clone_size: .
j_call: TRBJ1-5
d_call: .
cdr3_nt: TGTGCCTGGAAGTTTGAGGGGACATCGAGCAATCAGCCCCAGCATTTT
cdr3_aa: CAWKFEGTSSNQPQHF

v_call: TRBV5-1
clone_size: .
j_call: TRBJ1-1
d_call: .
cdr3_nt: TGCGCCAGCAGCTTGACGACAGGCACTGAAGCTTTCTTT
cdr3_aa: CASSLTTGTEAFF